This T cell receptor beta chain was identified during a study of PD-L1 blockade in urothelial cancer. On the study more broadly: In terms of prior chemotherapy, patients had received 0 to 3 regimens. Across blood samples, T cells had a median count of around 140,000.

This clone was counted a few times. Synthetic TCR analog templates were added to each PCR reaction. Some clones are missing from TCRdb's copy, which holds only in-frame ones; the method was immunoSEQ multiplex PCR. The table lists tens of thousands of clones, around 84% of them singletons. V was clipped by 6 bases and J by 2 bases, with 13 bases between them. The CDR3 loop spans 14 amino acids. Per germline, CDR1 SNHLY and CDR2 FYNNEI. The specimen was PBMCs, collected around atezolizumab (anti-PD-L1) treatment. V gene TRBV2 combines with J gene TRBJ1-1; tentative D call: TRBD1 (5 bases). The source is a man aged 65 to 85 with urothelial cancer. The CDR3 protein is CASRGGTFNTEAFF. The CDR3 DNA reads TGTGCCAGCAGGGGCGGGACCTTTAACACTGAAGCTTTCTTT.